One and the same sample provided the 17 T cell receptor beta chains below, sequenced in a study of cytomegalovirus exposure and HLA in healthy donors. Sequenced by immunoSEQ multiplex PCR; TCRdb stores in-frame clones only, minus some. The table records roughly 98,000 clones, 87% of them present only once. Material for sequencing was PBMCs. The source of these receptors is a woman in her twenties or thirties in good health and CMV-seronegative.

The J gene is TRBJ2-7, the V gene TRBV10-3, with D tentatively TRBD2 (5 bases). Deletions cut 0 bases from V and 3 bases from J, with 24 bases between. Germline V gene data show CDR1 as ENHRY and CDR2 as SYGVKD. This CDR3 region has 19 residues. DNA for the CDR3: TGTGCCATCAGTGAGTCGAGTAGCCCACTAGGATCGGTGTTCTACGAGCAGTACTTC. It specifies CAISESSSPLGSVFYEQYF.

CDR3 protein: CASSFMEPGAYEQYF. DNA of the CDR3: TGTGCCAGCAGCTTCATGGAACCGGGGGCCTACGAGCAGTACTTC. The chain uses TRBV7-9 and TRBJ2-7; D is possibly TRBD2 (6 bases). The V gene's germline CDR1 is SEHNR and CDR2 FQNEAQ (reference sequence). Trimming removed 3 bases at V and 2 bases at J, with 14 bases between. CDR3 length: 15 amino acids.

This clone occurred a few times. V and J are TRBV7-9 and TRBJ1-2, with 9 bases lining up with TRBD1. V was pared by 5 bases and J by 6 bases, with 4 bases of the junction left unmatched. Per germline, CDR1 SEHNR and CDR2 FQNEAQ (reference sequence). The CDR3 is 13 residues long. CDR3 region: CASSPGTGHGYTF. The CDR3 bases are TGTGCCAGCAGCCCCGGGACAGGGCATGGCTACACCTTC.

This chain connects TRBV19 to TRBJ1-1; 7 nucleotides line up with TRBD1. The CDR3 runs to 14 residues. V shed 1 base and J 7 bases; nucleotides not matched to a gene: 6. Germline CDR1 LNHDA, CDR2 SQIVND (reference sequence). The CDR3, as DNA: TGTGCCAGTAGTATAGGACAGGGAACAGGTGAAGCTTTCTTT. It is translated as CASSIGQGTGEAFF.

CDR3 sequence (DNA): TGTGCCAGTAGTATTTCGCCAGGAAACTATGGCTACACCTTC. Translating it yields CASSISPGNYGYTF. The chain combines TRBV19 with TRBJ1-2; D is uncertain. Germline V gene lookup returns CDR1 LNHDA and CDR2 SQIVND (reference sequence). There are 14 residues in the CDR3. Trimming removed 3 bases from V and 2 bases from J, with 10 bases in between.

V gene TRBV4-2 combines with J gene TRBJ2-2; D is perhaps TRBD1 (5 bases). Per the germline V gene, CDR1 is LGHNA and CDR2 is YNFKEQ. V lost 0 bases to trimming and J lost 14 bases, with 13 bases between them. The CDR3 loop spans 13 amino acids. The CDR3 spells CASSQEGVHRLFF. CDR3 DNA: TGTGCCAGCAGCCAAGAAGGGGTCCACAGACTGTTTTTT.

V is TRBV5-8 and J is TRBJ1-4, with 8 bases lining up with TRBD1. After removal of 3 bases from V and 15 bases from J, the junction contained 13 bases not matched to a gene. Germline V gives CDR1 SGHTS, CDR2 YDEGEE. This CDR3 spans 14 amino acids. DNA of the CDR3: TGTGCCAGCAGCTCTCGACAGGGGCGAGCGGTAGTGTTTTTT. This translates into CASSSRQGRAVVFF.

Here the CDR3 reads CASSVDGVSGNTIYF. The CDR3 nucleotides are TGTGCCAGCAGCGTAGACGGGGTCTCTGGAAACACCATATATTTT. The gene calls are TRBV9 and TRBJ1-3; no clear D gene. Germline values: CDR1 SGDLS, CDR2 YYNGEE. Trimming stripped 0 bases from V and 0 bases from J, with 7 bases between. The CDR3 has 15 amino acids.

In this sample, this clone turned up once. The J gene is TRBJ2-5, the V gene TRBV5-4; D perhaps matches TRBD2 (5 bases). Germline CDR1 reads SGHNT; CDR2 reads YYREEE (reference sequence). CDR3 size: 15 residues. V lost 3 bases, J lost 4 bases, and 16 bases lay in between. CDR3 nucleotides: TGTGCCAGCAGCTCCGGGCAGCGGATGGGAGAGACCCAGTACTTC. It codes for CASSSGQRMGETQYF.

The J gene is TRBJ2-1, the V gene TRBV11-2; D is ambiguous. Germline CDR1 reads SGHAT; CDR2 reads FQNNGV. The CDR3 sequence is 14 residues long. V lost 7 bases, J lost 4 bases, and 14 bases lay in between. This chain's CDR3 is CASTSDIPYNEQFF. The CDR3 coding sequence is TGTGCCAGCACCAGTGACATACCTTACAATGAGCAGTTCTTC.

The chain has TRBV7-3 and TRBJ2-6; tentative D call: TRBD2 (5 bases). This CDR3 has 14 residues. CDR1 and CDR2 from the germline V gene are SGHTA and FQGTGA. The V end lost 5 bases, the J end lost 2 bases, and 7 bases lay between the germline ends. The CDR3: CASSAGTGANVLTF. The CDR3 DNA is TGTGCCAGCAGCGCCGGGACTGGGGCCAACGTCCTGACTTTC.

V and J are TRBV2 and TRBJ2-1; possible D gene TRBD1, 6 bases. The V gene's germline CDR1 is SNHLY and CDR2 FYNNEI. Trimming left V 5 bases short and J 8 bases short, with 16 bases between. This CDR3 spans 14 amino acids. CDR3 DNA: TGTGCCAGCAGTATCAAAACCAGGGGTGATGAGCAGTTCTTC. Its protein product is CASSIKTRGDEQFF.

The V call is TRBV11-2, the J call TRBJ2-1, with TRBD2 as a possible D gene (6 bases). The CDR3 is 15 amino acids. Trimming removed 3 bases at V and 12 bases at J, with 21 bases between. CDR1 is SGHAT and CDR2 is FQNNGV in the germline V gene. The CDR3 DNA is TGTGCCAGCAGCTTTATGGGCCCGGCCTTGGAGGGGCAGTTCTTC. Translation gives CASSFMGPALEGQFF.

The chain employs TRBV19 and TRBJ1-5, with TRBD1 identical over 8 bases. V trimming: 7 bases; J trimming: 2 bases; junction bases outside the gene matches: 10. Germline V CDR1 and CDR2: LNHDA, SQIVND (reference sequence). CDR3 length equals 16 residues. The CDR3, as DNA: TGTGCCAGTAAATCCGACAGGGGCGGTGGCAATCAGCCCCAGCATTTT. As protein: CASKSDRGGGNQPQHF.

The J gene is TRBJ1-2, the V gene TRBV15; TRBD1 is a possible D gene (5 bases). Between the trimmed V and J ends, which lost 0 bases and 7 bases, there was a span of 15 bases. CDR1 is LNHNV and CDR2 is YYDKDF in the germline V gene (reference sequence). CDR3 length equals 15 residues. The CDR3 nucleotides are TGTGCCACCAGCAGAGATGTAGGAGGGGTCGGTGGCTACACCTTC. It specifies CATSRDVGGVGGYTF. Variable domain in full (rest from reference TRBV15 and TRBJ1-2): DAMVIQNPRYQVTQFGKPVTLSCSQTLNHNVMYWYQQKSSQAPKLLFHYYDKDFNNEADTPDNFQSRRPNTSFCFLDIRSPGLGDTAMYLCATSRDVGGVGGYTFGSGTRLTVV.

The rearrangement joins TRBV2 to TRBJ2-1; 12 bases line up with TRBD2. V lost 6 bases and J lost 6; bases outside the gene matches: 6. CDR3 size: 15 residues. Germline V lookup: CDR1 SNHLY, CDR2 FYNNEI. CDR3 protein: CASRTAGLAGNEQFF. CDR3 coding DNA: TGTGCCAGCAGGACTGCGGGACTAGCGGGCAATGAGCAGTTCTTC. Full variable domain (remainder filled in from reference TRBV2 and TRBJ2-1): EPEVTQTPSHQVTQMGQEVILRCVPISNHLYFYWYRQILGQKVEFLVSFYNNEISEKSEIFDDQFSVERPDGSNFTLKIRSTKLEDSAMYFCASRTAGLAGNEQFFGPGTRLTVL.

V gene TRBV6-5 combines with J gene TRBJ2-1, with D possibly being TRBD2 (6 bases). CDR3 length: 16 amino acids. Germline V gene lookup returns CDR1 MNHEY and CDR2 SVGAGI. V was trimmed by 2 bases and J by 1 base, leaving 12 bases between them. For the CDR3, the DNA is TGTGCCAGCAGTTACGCCCCCGGGGGTTCCTACAATGAGCAGTTCTTC. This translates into CASSYAPGGSYNEQFF.